Listed below are T cell receptor beta chains from one sample, sequenced in a study of T cell responses to AZD1222 COVID-19 vaccine. Sequenced by immunoSEQ multiplex PCR; TCRdb stores in-frame clones only, minus some. In the table there are some 110,000 clones, about 93% of which are singletons. The sample was peripheral blood, taken on day 0 of AZD1222 vaccination. The receptor set was obtained from an adult in good health. CDR3s include the opening cysteine and the closing phenylalanine or tryptophan. Each record gives: clone size, V gene, J gene, D gene, CDR3 protein, CDR3 DNA. D genes are given only for firm matches. Expanded clones get a size class; other rows say once, few or many, or leave the size out.

abundance: NA; v_gene: TRBV6-5; j_gene: TRBJ1-2; d_gene: NA; CDR3aa: CASRRQVESGYGYTF; CDR3nt: TGTGCCAGCAGAAGACAGGTGGAGTCCGGCTATGGCTACACCTTC
abundance: NA; v_gene: TRBV7-2; j_gene: TRBJ2-7; d_gene: NA; CDR3aa: CASSLGGPYEQYF; CDR3nt: TGTGCCAGCAGCTTAGGGGGGCCCTACGAGCAGTACTTC
abundance: NA; v_gene: TRBV20-1; j_gene: TRBJ2-3; d_gene: NA; CDR3aa: CSAQRGNTQYF; CDR3nt: TGCAGTGCTCAAAGGGGTAATACGCAGTATTTT
abundance: medium-sized; v_gene: TRBV15; j_gene: TRBJ2-2; d_gene: NA; CDR3aa: CATSRDRAAGELFF; CDR3nt: TGTGCCACCAGCAGAGATCGGGCTGCCGGGGAGCTGTTTTTT
abundance: NA; v_gene: TRBV9; j_gene: TRBJ1-2; d_gene: NA; CDR3aa: CASSGARGPHGYTF; CDR3nt: TGTGCCAGCAGCGGGGCAAGGGGCCCTCATGGCTACACCTTC
abundance: NA; v_gene: TRBV10-2; j_gene: TRBJ2-7; d_gene: TRBD1; CDR3aa: CASSKWDSTYEQYF; CDR3nt: TGCGCCAGCAGTAAGTGGGACAGCACCTACGAGCAGTACTTC
abundance: NA; v_gene: TRBV5-1; j_gene: TRBJ2-1; d_gene: NA; CDR3aa: CASSQTGANEQFF; CDR3nt: TGCGCCAGCAGCCAGACTGGAGCCAATGAGCAGTTCTTC
abundance: NA; v_gene: TRBV6-4; j_gene: TRBJ2-5; d_gene: NA; CDR3aa: CASSDPAETQYF; CDR3nt: TGTGCCAGCAGTGACCCTGCCGAGACCCAGTACTTC
abundance: once; v_gene: TRBV30; j_gene: TRBJ2-4; d_gene: NA; CDR3aa: CAWESGLAKNIQYF; CDR3nt: TGTGCCTGGGAATCAGGGCTAGCCAAAAACATTCAGTACTTC
abundance: NA; v_gene: TRBV6-1; j_gene: TRBJ1-3; d_gene: TRBD1; CDR3aa: CASSEPGGRDTIYF; CDR3nt: TGTGCCAGCAGTGAACCAGGGGGAAGGGACACCATATATTTT
abundance: NA; v_gene: TRBV2; j_gene: TRBJ2-7; d_gene: TRBD2; CDR3aa: CASSELAGAGYEQYF; CDR3nt: TGTGCCAGCAGTGAACTAGCGGGAGCTGGGTACGAGCAGTACTTC
abundance: few; v_gene: TRBV18; j_gene: TRBJ2-3; d_gene: NA; CDR3aa: CASSFGPLDTQYF; CDR3nt: TGTGCCAGCTCATTTGGACCCCTCGATACGCAGTATTTT
abundance: once; v_gene: TRBV6-1; j_gene: TRBJ2-7; d_gene: NA; CDR3aa: CASSEAHAGGEQYF; CDR3nt: TGTGCCAGCAGTGAAGCCCACGCCGGCGGCGAGCAGTACTTC
abundance: NA; v_gene: TRBV28; j_gene: TRBJ2-1; d_gene: TRBD1; CDR3aa: CASSYSDRGSAEQFF; CDR3nt: TGTGCCAGCAGTTACTCGGACAGGGGGTCCGCTGAGCAGTTCTTC
abundance: NA; v_gene: TRBV27; j_gene: TRBJ2-7; d_gene: NA; CDR3aa: CASSFGPTGEQYF; CDR3nt: TGTGCCAGCAGTTTCGGTCCCACGGGAGAGCAGTACTTC
abundance: NA; v_gene: TRBV28; j_gene: TRBJ2-7; d_gene: NA; CDR3aa: CASSSPGGGNEQYF; CDR3nt: TGTGCCAGCAGTTCCCCAGGGGGGGGCAACGAGCAGTACTTC
abundance: NA; v_gene: TRBV4-3; j_gene: TRBJ2-7; d_gene: TRBD1; CDR3aa: CASSPHRGSYEQYF; CDR3nt: TGCGCCAGCAGCCCACACAGGGGGTCCTACGAGCAGTACTTC
abundance: once; v_gene: TRBV27; j_gene: TRBJ2-3; d_gene: TRBD2; CDR3aa: CASSLPGLAGGYNLHTQYF; CDR3nt: TGTGCCAGCAGTTTACCGGGACTAGCGGGAGGGTATAATCTCCATACGCAGTATTTT
abundance: NA; v_gene: TRBV28; j_gene: TRBJ1-2; d_gene: NA; CDR3aa: CASSLRGGNGYTF; CDR3nt: TGTGCCAGCAGTTTACGTGGGGGCAATGGCTACACCTTC
abundance: NA; v_gene: TRBV11-2; j_gene: TRBJ1-1; d_gene: NA; CDR3aa: CASSLNRNTEAFF; CDR3nt: TGTGCCAGCAGCCTAAACAGGAACACTGAAGCTTTCTTT
abundance: once; v_gene: TRBV10-1; j_gene: TRBJ2-7; d_gene: NA; CDR3aa: CASSNSPEGDQYF; CDR3nt: TGCGCCAGCAGTAACTCCCCCGAGGGGGACCAGTACTTC
abundance: NA; v_gene: TRBV10-3; j_gene: TRBJ2-5; d_gene: TRBD2; CDR3aa: CAAKGASGSEETQYF; CDR3nt: TGTGCCGCCAAGGGGGCTAGCGGGAGTGAAGAGACCCAGTACTTC
abundance: NA; v_gene: TRBV27; j_gene: TRBJ2-7; d_gene: TRBD2; CDR3aa: CASRFPGLAGNLYF; CDR3nt: TGTGCCAGCAGATTCCCGGGACTAGCGGGAAATCTGTACTTC
abundance: NA; v_gene: TRBV7-9; j_gene: TRBJ2-7; d_gene: TRBD1; CDR3aa: CASSRTGTGGYEQYF; CDR3nt: TGTGCCAGCAGCCGCACCGGGACAGGGGGTTACGAGCAGTACTTC
abundance: NA; v_gene: TRBV19; j_gene: TRBJ1-2; d_gene: NA; CDR3aa: CASSMKTPYGYTF; CDR3nt: TGTGCCAGTAGTATGAAGACTCCCTATGGCTACACCTTC
abundance: NA; v_gene: TRBV2; j_gene: TRBJ1-5; d_gene: NA; CDR3aa: CASNIQGSNQPQHF; CDR3nt: TGTGCCAGCAATATACAGGGTTCCAATCAGCCCCAGCATTTT
abundance: NA; v_gene: TRBV19; j_gene: TRBJ1-1; d_gene: NA; CDR3aa: CASSKQPNTEAFF; CDR3nt: TGTGCCAGTAGTAAGCAGCCGAACACTGAAGCTTTCTTT
abundance: NA; v_gene: TRBV18; j_gene: TRBJ1-1; d_gene: NA; CDR3aa: CASSSGVNTEAFF; CDR3nt: TGTGCCAGCTCATCAGGGGTCAACACTGAAGCTTTCTTT
abundance: once; v_gene: TRBV19; j_gene: TRBJ2-7; d_gene: TRBD1; CDR3aa: CASSVGQASYEQYF; CDR3nt: TGTGCCAGTAGTGTGGGACAGGCCTCCTACGAGCAGTACTTC
abundance: NA; v_gene: TRBV3-1/TRBV3-2; j_gene: TRBJ1-1; d_gene: NA; CDR3aa: CASSQGVTEAFF; CDR3nt: TGTGCCAGCAGCCAAGGGGTTACTGAAGCTTTCTTT
abundance: NA; v_gene: TRBV11-3; j_gene: TRBJ1-1; d_gene: NA; CDR3aa: CASSLDAGFGSTEAFF; CDR3nt: TGTGCCAGCAGCTTAGATGCGGGGTTTGGGAGTACTGAAGCTTTCTTT
abundance: NA; v_gene: TRBV2; j_gene: TRBJ2-6; d_gene: NA; CDR3aa: CASSERRPATSGANVLTF; CDR3nt: TGTGCCAGCAGTGAAAGGAGGCCTGCCACCTCTGGGGCCAACGTCCTGACTTTC
abundance: NA; v_gene: TRBV18; j_gene: TRBJ1-4; d_gene: TRBD1; CDR3aa: CASSPPRTGDNEKLFF; CDR3nt: TGTGCCAGCTCACCACCGAGGACAGGCGATAATGAAAAACTGTTTTTT
abundance: NA; v_gene: TRBV6-1; j_gene: TRBJ1-6; d_gene: TRBD1; CDR3aa: CASSEQGQYNSPLHF; CDR3nt: TGTGCCAGCAGTGAGCAGGGACAGTATAATTCACCCCTCCACTTT
abundance: NA; v_gene: TRBV12-3/TRBV12-4; j_gene: TRBJ2-1; d_gene: NA; CDR3aa: CASSPDRNEQFF; CDR3nt: TGTGCCAGCAGCCCTGACAGGAATGAGCAGTTCTTC
abundance: NA; v_gene: TRBV18; j_gene: TRBJ1-3; d_gene: NA; CDR3aa: CASSSRQEAGNTIYF; CDR3nt: TGTGCCAGCTCATCCCGGCAGGAGGCTGGAAACACCATATATTTT
abundance: NA; v_gene: TRBV29-1; j_gene: TRBJ1-5; d_gene: TRBD1; CDR3aa: CSVDQCRTGQMGNQPQHF; CDR3nt: TGCAGCGTTGATCAGTGCCGGACAGGGCAAATGGGCAATCAGCCCCAGCATTTT
abundance: NA; v_gene: TRBV18; j_gene: TRBJ2-3; d_gene: TRBD2; CDR3aa: CASQVAGGTTDTQYF; CDR3nt: TGTGCCAGCCAGGTGGCGGGAGGTACCACAGATACGCAGTATTTT
abundance: once; v_gene: TRBV28; j_gene: TRBJ2-5; d_gene: NA; CDR3aa: CASSYSKETQYF; CDR3nt: TGTGCCAGCAGTTATTCCAAAGAGACCCAGTACTTC
abundance: NA; v_gene: TRBV11-2; j_gene: TRBJ2-7; d_gene: TRBD1; CDR3aa: CASSFGTGFYEQYF; CDR3nt: TGTGCCAGCAGCTTCGGGACAGGGTTTTACGAGCAGTACTTC
abundance: NA; v_gene: TRBV11-2; j_gene: TRBJ2-2; d_gene: TRBD1; CDR3aa: CASRRDSSNTGELFF; CDR3nt: TGTGCCAGCAGACGGGACAGCTCGAACACCGGGGAGCTGTTTTTT
abundance: NA; v_gene: TRBV4-1; j_gene: TRBJ2-6; d_gene: NA; CDR3aa: CASSLEGWGDGANVLTF; CDR3nt: TGCGCCAGCAGCCTTGAGGGATGGGGCGACGGGGCCAACGTCCTGACTTTC
abundance: NA; v_gene: TRBV19; j_gene: TRBJ2-7; d_gene: NA; CDR3aa: CASSTGQFYEQYF; CDR3nt: TGTGCCAGTAGTACCGGACAGTTCTACGAGCAGTACTTC
abundance: NA; v_gene: TRBV4-1; j_gene: TRBJ2-1; d_gene: TRBD1; CDR3aa: CASSQDPTGIENEQFF; CDR3nt: TGCGCCAGCAGCCAAGATCCGACAGGGATTGAGAATGAGCAGTTCTTC
abundance: NA; v_gene: TRBV11-2; j_gene: TRBJ1-1; d_gene: NA; CDR3aa: CASSSGRGNTEAFF; CDR3nt: TGTGCCAGCAGCTCGGGCAGGGGGAACACTGAAGCTTTCTTT
abundance: NA; v_gene: TRBV7-9; j_gene: TRBJ2-7; d_gene: NA; CDR3aa: CAAGSGNPYEQYF; CDR3nt: TGTGCAGCTGGGAGTGGCAATCCCTACGAGCAGTACTTC
abundance: NA; v_gene: TRBV6-5; j_gene: TRBJ2-1; d_gene: TRBD1; CDR3aa: CASSYLGQGGGNEQFF; CDR3nt: TGTGCCAGCAGTTACTTGGGACAGGGGGGTGGCAATGAGCAGTTCTTC
abundance: NA; v_gene: TRBV2; j_gene: TRBJ1-1; d_gene: NA; CDR3aa: CASSEGGTEAFF; CDR3nt: TGTGCCAGCAGTGAAGGGGGAACTGAAGCTTTCTTT
abundance: NA; v_gene: TRBV7-9; j_gene: TRBJ2-7; d_gene: TRBD1; CDR3aa: CASSLHRGLGEQYF; CDR3nt: TGTGCCAGCAGCTTACACAGGGGTTTAGGGGAGCAGTACTTC
abundance: once; v_gene: TRBV24-1; j_gene: TRBJ1-2; d_gene: TRBD1; CDR3aa: CATSDSDRGNYGYTF; CDR3nt: TGTGCCACCAGTGATTCCGACAGGGGTAACTATGGCTACACCTTC
abundance: NA; v_gene: TRBV4-3; j_gene: TRBJ2-3; d_gene: TRBD2; CDR3aa: CASSQEFRAGATDTQYF; CDR3nt: TGCGCCAGCAGCCAAGAGTTCAGAGCGGGAGCGACAGATACGCAGTATTTT
abundance: NA; v_gene: TRBV9; j_gene: TRBJ1-4; d_gene: TRBD1; CDR3aa: CASSVDRANEKLFF; CDR3nt: TGTGCCAGCAGCGTCGACAGGGCGAATGAAAAACTGTTTTTT
abundance: NA; v_gene: TRBV7-6; j_gene: TRBJ2-2; d_gene: TRBD2; CDR3aa: CASSLSSRLAGGPGELFF; CDR3nt: TGTGCCAGCAGCTTATCGTCCAGACTAGCGGGAGGCCCCGGGGAGCTGTTTTTT
abundance: NA; v_gene: TRBV23-1; j_gene: TRBJ1-1; d_gene: NA; CDR3aa: CVSSQSVAFF; CDR3nt: TGCGTCAGCAGTCAATCGGTAGCTTTCTTT